These 27 T cell receptor beta chains were sequenced from one sample in a study of blood T cell repertoires in COVID-19. Clones were sequenced by immunoSEQ multiplex PCR, and TCRdb holds only the in-frame ones, with some missing. The table lists about 100,000 clones, 65% to 90% of them singletons. The sample comprised peripheral blood. The receptors stem from a man between 60 and 75 years old with acute or convalescent COVID-19.

The V gene is TRBV6-5, the J gene TRBJ2-3; 9 bases are shared with TRBD1. This CDR3 is built from 14 residues. With 6 bases clipped from V and 1 base from J, the junction kept 2 bases outside the gene matches. Germline-derived CDR1 and CDR2 are MNHEY and SVGAGI. CDR3 amino acids: CASSRTGGTDTQYF. The CDR3 coding sequence is TGTGCCAGCAGCCGGACAGGGGGCACAGATACGCAGTATTTT.

V gene TRBV18 combines with J gene TRBJ1-4; unclear D gene. The CDR3 spans 13 residues. The V gene lost 6 bases and the J gene lost 0 bases, with 5 bases spanning the gap. Germline CDR1 is KGHSH and CDR2 is LQKENI. The CDR3 DNA sequence: TGTGCCAGCTCCCTTGCAACTAATGAAAAACTGTTTTTT. It encodes CASSLATNEKLFF.

The genes are TRBV18 and TRBJ2-5; TRBD2 might be the D (5 bases). Germline CDR1 is KGHSH and CDR2 is LQKENI. The CDR3 runs 16 residues. The V and J ends lost 3 bases and 5 bases respectively, with 19 bases between them. This CDR3 is CASSPKASGGEETQYF. CDR3 DNA: TGTGCCAGCTCACCCAAGGCAAGCGGAGGAGAGGAGACCCAGTACTTC.

The J gene is TRBJ1-5, the V gene TRBV29-1, with 7 bases aligning to TRBD1. Unmatched junction bases numbered 2, after V lost 6 bases and J lost 0 bases. Germline V gene lookup returns CDR1 SQVTM and CDR2 ANQGSEA. The CDR3 is 13 amino acids. CDR3 protein: CSVGDSSNQPQHF. The CDR3 DNA reads as TGCAGCGTGGGGGACAGTAGCAATCAGCCCCAGCATTTT.

The chain employs TRBV28 and TRBJ2-7, with 9 bases aligning to TRBD1. V gave up 6 bases and J gave up 6 bases; unmatched junction bases: 12. This CDR3 comprises 15 residues. Germline loops: CDR1 MDHEN, CDR2 SYDVKM. The CDR3 loop reads CASRRSGTGLGEQYF. The CDR3 bases are TGTGCCAGCAGACGTTCCGGGACAGGGCTCGGCGAGCAGTACTTC.

The V and J genes are TRBV4-1 and TRBJ2-1; 7 bases map to TRBD2. CDR1 is MGHRA, CDR2 YSYEKL, per germline. The CDR3 runs 15 residues. Trimming removed 4 bases from V and 6 bases from J; junction bases left unmatched: 9. CDR3 nucleotides: TGCGCCAGCAGCCCGACTAGCCAGAGGGCCAATGAGCAGTTCTTC. Protein: CASSPTSQRANEQFF.

The chain carries TRBV5-1 and TRBJ2-1; D call uncertain. Trimming took 4 bases from V and 4 from J, leaving 12 bases between them. The CDR3 contains 14 residues. Germline loops: CDR1 SGHRS, CDR2 YFSETQ. Here the CDR3 reads CASSLSDAYNEQFF. The CDR3, as DNA: TGCGCCAGCAGCCTCAGCGACGCTTACAATGAGCAGTTCTTC.

This chain uses TRBV6-5 with TRBJ1-2; 9 bases line up with TRBD1. This CDR3 has 14 amino acids. Per germline, CDR1 MNHEY and CDR2 SVGAGI. Losses at the gene ends were 5 bases for V and 8 bases for J; bases not matched to a gene: 9. CDR3 in DNA: TGTGCCAGCAGTCTCGAACAGGGGGCTGGAGGCTACACCTTC. Translating it yields CASSLEQGAGGYTF.

The chain joins TRBV18 to TRBJ2-7; TRBD1 matches 11 bases. The CDR3 contains 15 residues. Per the germline V gene, CDR1 is KGHSH and CDR2 is LQKENI. V lost 3 bases, J lost 4 bases, and 5 bases stayed unmatched. The DNA for the CDR3 is TGTGCCAGCTCACCCGGGACAGGGGGAAAATACGAGCAGTACTTC. Residues: CASSPGTGGKYEQYF.

The V and J genes are TRBV7-2 and TRBJ2-2, with TRBD1 matching over 7 bases. The V and J ends lost 7 bases and 4 bases, in that order; junction bases with no gene match: 15. Looked up from germline, CDR1 is SGHTA and CDR2 is FQGNSA. The CDR3 totals 17 residues. Here the CDR3 reads CASTLHPGGRGTGELFF. The CDR3 bases are TGTGCCAGCACCCTTCATCCAGGGGGACGGGGCACCGGGGAGCTGTTTTTT.

The gene calls are TRBV5-1 and TRBJ2-7; D possibly corresponds to TRBD1 (5 bases). Trimming shortened V by 4 bases and J by 0 bases, and 8 bases separated the two germline ends. The CDR3 totals 13 residues. Germline CDR1 SGHRS, CDR2 YFSETQ. This CDR3 is CASSQGSSYEQYF. Here the CDR3 DNA reads TGCGCCAGCAGCCAGGGTAGCTCCTACGAGCAGTACTTC. Combining the CDR3 with reference TRBV5-1 and TRBJ2-7 gives the whole variable domain KAGVTQTPRYLIKTRGQQVTLSCSPISGHRSVSWYQQTPGQGLQFLFEYFSETQRNKGNFPGRFSGRQFSNSRSEMNVSTLELGDSALYLCASSQGSSYEQYFGPGTRLTVT.

The chain joins TRBV6-2 or TRBV6-3 to TRBJ2-3, with 8 bases that match TRBD2. V trimming: 6 bases; J trimming: 6 bases; junction bases outside the gene matches: 2. The CDR3 spans 12 residues. Germline CDR1 MNHEY, CDR2 SVGEGT. The CDR3 protein is CASSRLADTQYF. CDR3 nucleotide sequence: TGTGCCAGCAGCCGACTAGCGGATACGCAGTATTTT.

CDR3 sequence: CASSPGPAGSPLHF. CDR3 nucleotides: TGTGCCAGCAGCCCCGGCCCCGCGGGTTCACCCCTCCACTTT. The chain uses TRBV6-5 and TRBJ1-6; no definite D call. The CDR3 is made up of 14 amino acids. The germline V and J ends were trimmed by 6 bases and 9 bases, with 15 bases remaining between them. CDR1 is MNHEY, CDR2 SVGAGI, per germline.

This clone appeared once. The J gene is TRBJ2-1, the V gene TRBV19, with no clear D. Germline CDR1 reads LNHDA; CDR2 reads SQIVND (reference sequence). CDR3 size: 12 residues. With 6 bases removed from V and 8 bases from J, the gap between germline ends came to 11 bases. This CDR3 is CASRIPGYEQFF. CDR3 bases: TGTGCCAGTAGAATTCCAGGCTATGAGCAGTTCTTC.

The J gene is TRBJ2-3, the V gene TRBV30, with D perhaps TRBD2 (5 bases). This CDR3 has 14 amino acids. From germline, CDR1 is GTSNPN and CDR2 SVGIG (reference sequence). V lost 1 base, J lost 0 bases, and 8 bases lay in between. The CDR3 loop is CAWSGRHSTDTQYF. CDR3 DNA sequence: TGTGCCTGGAGTGGGAGGCATAGCACAGATACGCAGTATTTT. Together with reference TRBV30 and TRBJ2-3, the CDR3 gives the full variable domain: SQTIHQWPATLVQPVGSPLSLECTVEGTSNPNLYWYRQAAGRGLQLLFYSVGIGQISSEVPQNLSASRPQDRQFILSSKKLLLSDSGFYLCAWSGRHSTDTQYFGPGTRLTVL.

This chain connects TRBV29-1 to TRBJ1-5; D gene uncertain. Germline V gene data show CDR1 as SQVTM and CDR2 as ANQGSEA. The germline V and J ends were trimmed by 5 bases and 0 bases, with 8 bases remaining between them. The CDR3 runs 13 residues. CDR3: CSVCVDSNQPQHF. The CDR3 region has the DNA TGCAGCGTTTGCGTAGATAGCAATCAGCCCCAGCATTTT.

V usage is TRBV19 and J usage is TRBJ1-4, with 7 positions matching TRBD1. With V trimmed by 7 bases and J by 7 bases, 9 bases remained unmatched. This CDR3 contains 14 residues. Per germline, CDR1 LNHDA and CDR2 SQIVND (reference sequence). DNA of the CDR3: TGTGCCAGTACCGACAGGGTCATTAGTGAAAAACTGTTTTTT. Translated: CASTDRVISEKLFF.

The rearrangement joins TRBV27 to TRBJ1-1, with D possibly TRBD1 on 6 matching bases. Trimming pared 2 bases from V and 5 bases from J, leaving 21 bases between. CDR3 length equals 17 residues. From germline, CDR1 is MNHEY and CDR2 SMNVEV (reference sequence). CDR3 nucleotide sequence: TGTGCCAGCAGTTTAAAGCGACAGGCTGGGTTTTCTACTGAAGCTTTCTTT. Its protein is CASSLKRQAGFSTEAFF.

The rearrangement uses TRBV5-5 and TRBJ1-4, with 9 bases aligning to TRBD1. After removal of 5 bases from V and 8 bases from J, the junction contained 7 bases not matched to a gene. Germline CDR1 reads SGHKS; CDR2 reads YYEKEE (reference sequence). There are 14 residues in the CDR3. This CDR3 reads CASSQTGGREKLFF. The CDR3 DNA reads as TGTGCCAGCAGTCAGACAGGGGGTCGGGAAAAACTGTTTTTT.

The rearrangement uses TRBV2 and TRBJ2-7; the D gene is possibly TRBD2 (5 bases). V was clipped by 5 bases and J by 4 bases, with 12 bases between them. This CDR3 is built from 13 residues. From germline, CDR1 is SNHLY and CDR2 FYNNEI. CDR3: CASSNSGIYEQYF. The CDR3 DNA follows: TGTGCCAGCAGTAATTCCGGGATTTACGAGCAGTACTTC.

The chain is built from TRBV19 and TRBJ2-7; D remains ambiguous. Looked up from germline, CDR1 is LNHDA and CDR2 is SQIVND (reference sequence). The V gene lost 7 bases and the J gene lost 4 bases, with 8 bases spanning the gap. This CDR3 contains 11 residues. As DNA, the CDR3 is TGTGCCAGTAAAGGAGTTTACGAGCAGTACTTC. Its protein is CASKGVYEQYF.

The V gene is TRBV18, the J gene TRBJ2-1, with D perhaps matching TRBD2 (6 bases). The germline CDR1 and CDR2 sequences are KGHSH and LQKENI. Between the trimmed V and J ends, which lost 2 bases and 2 bases, there was a span of 10 bases. The CDR3 loop spans 15 amino acids. The CDR3: CASSPVAGPYNEQFF. CDR3 bases: TGTGCCAGCTCACCAGTGGCGGGGCCCTACAATGAGCAGTTCTTC.

This clone was seen only once. In DNA form, the CDR3 reads TGTGCCAGTAGTATTAAAAAGGGAGCCTACGAGCAGTACTTC. Protein sequence: CASSIKKGAYEQYF. J is TRBJ2-7 and V is TRBV19; the D gene is possibly TRBD2 (5 bases). Germline V gives CDR1 LNHDA, CDR2 SQIVND (reference sequence). Trimming removed 3 bases at V and 2 bases at J, with 11 bases between. CDR3 size: 14 residues.

J is TRBJ2-3 and V is TRBV5-1; 9 bases are shared with TRBD2. Germline V gives CDR1 SGHRS, CDR2 YFSETQ. The CDR3 length is 16 residues. The ends lost 2 bases at V and 3 bases at J; junction bases unmatched: 7. The CDR3 sequence: CASSLAGGSGTDTQYF. In DNA form, the CDR3 reads TGCGCCAGCAGCTTAGCGGGGGGCTCTGGGACAGATACGCAGTATTTT.

The chain recombines TRBV3-1 (or the pseudogene TRBV3-2) with TRBJ1-5; possible D gene TRBD1, 5 bases. V was pared by 2 bases and J by 6 bases, with 8 bases between. There are 13 residues in the CDR3. The germline gives CDR1 LGHDT, CDR2 YNNKEL (reference sequence). Written as DNA, the CDR3 is TGTGCCAGCAGCCAACAGGGAGGTCAGCCCCAGCATTTT. This codes for CASSQQGGQPQHF.

The chain links TRBV6-2 or TRBV6-3 to TRBJ2-7; the match to TRBD2 covers 7 bases. This CDR3 contains 15 residues. Germline V gives CDR1 MNHEY, CDR2 SVGEGT. V was pared by 3 bases and J by 4 bases, with 9 bases of the junction left unmatched. CDR3 sequence reads: CASSYRGVKRYEQYF. The CDR3 bases are TGTGCCAGCAGTTATCGGGGGGTGAAACGTTACGAGCAGTACTTC.

The rearrangement joins TRBV9 to TRBJ2-1, with 9 bases fitting TRBD2. Germline CDR1 is SGDLS and CDR2 is YYNGEE. The CDR3 consists of 16 residues. J lost 2 bases, V lost 0 bases, and 3 bases had no gene match. CDR3 DNA: TGTGCCAGCAGCGTAGAGGCGGGAGGGCCCTACAATGAGCAGTTCTTC. Encoded protein: CASSVEAGGPYNEQFF.